This TCR beta chain was found in a study of T cell repertoires in cytomegalovirus infection. Study-level background: CMV infection and matching HLA type were both indicated by public TCR beta signatures.

TCRdb re-called the reads with MiXCR, one entry per CDR3 protein. The sample yields around 180,000 distinct CDR3 sequences, roughly 27% seen once. The CDR3 consists of 13 residues. The germline V and J ends were trimmed by 7 bases and 8 bases, with 15 bases remaining between them. Germline CDR1 reads SEHNR; CDR2 reads FQNEAQ (reference sequence). This chain links TRBV7-9 with TRBJ2-1; D might be TRBD2 (6 bases). The receptor was isolated from a human donor in good health (CMV status not recorded). Some clones in this sample may be carry-over from other donors' samples. What was sequenced was PBMCs. The CDR3 DNA follows: TGTGCCAGCAACTCGGGGGATTGGGATGAGCAGTTCTTC. As protein: CASNSGDWDEQFF.